What follows are 17 T cell receptor beta chains derived from one specimen sequenced in a study of T cells in Graves' hyperthyroidism and ophthalmopathy. Researchers took RNA transcripts and amplified the TCR beta CDR3 regions from them. The primer set for the first-round RT-PCR of the TCR CDR3 was HTBI. TCRdb used MiXCR to reprocess the multiplex PCR reads, holding one entry per CDR3 protein. This sample has approximately 420,000 distinct CDR3 sequences, with approximately 15% found just once. Sequenced sample: blood. The receptors were gathered from a woman younger than 35 with Graves' hyperthyroidism.

This clonotype showed up many times. The chain employs TRBV7-2 and TRBJ2-5, with TRBD2 identical over 8 bases. This CDR3 has 16 residues. V lost 2 bases to trimming and J lost 5 bases; unmatched junction nucleotides: 10. Germline CDR1 SGHTA, CDR2 FQGNSA. CDR3 coding DNA: TGTGCCAGCAGCTTATTGGCAGGACTAGCATTGGAGACCCAGTACTTC. Protein sequence: CASSLLAGLALETQYF.

The chain has TRBV20-1 and TRBJ2-5; 8 nucleotides line up with TRBD1. Germline V lookup: CDR1 DFQATT, CDR2 SNEGSKA (reference sequence). The CDR3 loop spans 12 amino acids. CDR3 coding DNA: TGCAGACCAGGGGGCGCAGGGGAGACCCAGTACTTC. This translates into CRPGGAGETQYF.

The chain carries TRBV5-6 and TRBJ1-3; 8 nucleotides line up with TRBD1. Germline V lookup: CDR1 SGHDT, CDR2 YYEEEE. J was trimmed by 0 bases and V by 3 bases; bases with no gene match: 2. This CDR3 is 15 amino acids long. The CDR3 loop reads CASSSRGHSGNTIYF. The CDR3 region has the DNA TGTGCCAGCAGCTCCAGGGGGCACTCTGGAAACACCATATATTTT.

In its sample, this clonotype was seen many times. The chain couples TRBV5-1 to TRBJ2-3, with TRBD1 identical over 7 bases. The germline CDR1 and CDR2 sequences are SGHRS and YFSETQ. The CDR3 contains 15 residues. After removal of 0 bases from V and 1 base from J, the junction contained 2 bases not matched to a gene. The CDR3 sequence is CASSLAGQRTDTQYF. The CDR3 DNA is TGCGCCAGCAGCTTGGCGGGACAGCGCACAGATACGCAGTATTTT.

This clonotype has ten or more counts. The chain is built from TRBV7-6 and TRBJ2-3; 7 bases line up with TRBD2. CDR3 length: 16 amino acids. CDR1 and CDR2 (germline): SGHVS, FNYEAQ. J was trimmed by 1 base and V by 1 base; bases with no gene match: 5. CDR3 amino acids: CASSLVAGARTDTQYF. The CDR3 bases are TGTGCCAGCAGCTTAGTGGCGGGAGCCCGCACAGATACGCAGTATTTT.

In this sample, this clonotype turned up many times. The rearrangement links TRBV29-1 to TRBJ2-1; D unclear. Trimming stripped 4 bases from V and 0 bases from J, with 7 bases between. Germline CDR1 and CDR2: SQVTM and ANQGSEA. The CDR3 loop spans 13 amino acids. CDR3 residues: CSVAPGSYNEQFF. The DNA for the CDR3 is TGCAGCGTTGCACCAGGCTCCTACAATGAGCAGTTCTTC.

The chain recombines TRBV12-3 or TRBV12-4 with TRBJ1-5; TRBD1 matches 10 bases. V gave up 3 bases and J gave up 6 bases; unmatched junction bases: 11. The CDR3 has 17 amino acids. CDR3 sequence: CASSLRGTGERGQPQHF. For the CDR3, the DNA is TGTGCCAGCAGTTTGCGGGGGACAGGGGAACGAGGTCAGCCCCAGCATTTT.

This clonotype was recorded many times. This chain connects TRBV12-3 or TRBV12-4 to TRBJ2-2; either TRBD1 or TRBD2 may supply D (5 bases each). V was clipped by 2 bases and J by 1 base, with 11 bases between them. The CDR3 extends over 16 amino acids. Here the CDR3 reads CASSLFRGGNTGELFF. CDR3 bases: TGTGCCAGCAGTTTATTTCGTGGGGGGAACACCGGGGAGCTGTTTTTT.

V is TRBV5-1 and J is TRBJ2-1, with D perhaps given as TRBD1 or TRBD2 (5 bases each). This CDR3 is built from 14 residues. Per germline, CDR1 SGHRS and CDR2 YFSETQ. V shed 4 bases and J shed 3 bases, with 11 bases lying between them. The CDR3 protein is CASSPGPFYNEQFF. In DNA, the CDR3 is TGCGCCAGCAGCCCGGGACCCTTCTACAATGAGCAGTTCTTC.

V and J are TRBV12-5 and TRBJ2-1; D call uncertain. This CDR3 comprises 10 residues. CDR1 and CDR2 (germline): LGHNT, FRNRAP. Trimming pared 6 bases from V and 9 bases from J, leaving 6 bases between. CDR3 nucleotide sequence: TGTGCTAGTGGCTATAGTGAGCAGTTCTTC. This sequence encodes CASGYSEQFF.

In its sample, this clonotype was seen many times. The J gene is TRBJ2-3, the V gene TRBV5-5; 7 positions match TRBD1. Germline V CDR1 and CDR2: SGHKS, YYEKEE (reference sequence). CDR3 size: 16 residues. J gave up 2 bases and V 4 bases, and 10 bases lay outside the gene matches. The CDR3 protein is CASSLRGTENTDTQYF. The CDR3 DNA is TGTGCCAGCAGCCTGAGGGGGACAGAGAACACAGATACGCAGTATTTT.

The chain uses TRBV6-1 and TRBJ2-1, with TRBD1 matching 8 bases. This CDR3 comprises 18 residues. After removal of 6 bases from V and 2 bases from J, the junction contained 15 bases not matched to a gene. Germline loops: CDR1 MNHNS, CDR2 SASEGT. The CDR3 DNA reads as TGTGCCAGCAGACCACTACTCCAGGGGGCGCGGACCTACAATGAGCAGTTCTTC. Encoded protein: CASRPLLQGARTYNEQFF.

J is TRBJ2-1 and V is TRBV29-1, with a tentative D call TRBD2 (5 bases). CDR1 is SQVTM and CDR2 is ANQGSEA in the germline V gene. V lost 7 bases to trimming and J lost 6 bases, with 28 bases between them. The CDR3 has 17 amino acids. The CDR3, as DNA: TGCAGCGCTCCCGGGTCTGCGGGTGAATTGCTTTCCAATGAGCAGTTCTTC. This encodes CSAPGSAGELLSNEQFF.

The chain couples TRBV20-1 to TRBJ2-7, with 14 bases identical to TRBD2. Unmatched junction bases numbered 9, after V lost 6 bases and J lost 5 bases. CDR3 length equals 15 residues. Germline V gene data show CDR1 as DFQATT and CDR2 as SNEGSKA (reference sequence). CDR3 sequence reads: CSAIGTSGRFNEQYF. The CDR3 DNA follows: TGCAGTGCCATTGGGACTAGCGGGAGATTCAACGAGCAGTACTTC.

This clonotype showed up many times. CDR3 sequence: CASSLYGYGNTIYF. The DNA for the CDR3 is TGTGCCAGCAGTTTATATGGGTATGGAAACACCATATATTTT. The chain has TRBV12-3 or TRBV12-4 and TRBJ1-3; D ambiguous. V gave up 2 bases and J gave up 3 bases, with 8 bases separating them. This CDR3 region has 14 residues.

This clonotype was observed at least ten times. J is TRBJ1-2 and V is TRBV20-1, with 9 bases matching TRBD1. This CDR3 region has 13 residues. Germline trimming cut 5 bases from V and 1 base from J; bases unmatched to any gene: 2. Germline CDR1 is DFQATT and CDR2 is SNEGSKA (reference sequence). CDR3 in amino acids: CSAWTGVNYGYTF. The CDR3 region has the DNA TGCAGTGCTTGGACAGGGGTTAACTATGGCTACACCTTC.

In DNA form, the CDR3 reads TGTGCCACCAGCAGATGGGGCGGACAGGGCTACAATGAGCAGTTCTTC. Translating gives CATSRWGGQGYNEQFF. The chain couples TRBV15 to TRBJ2-1; 8 bases are a match to TRBD1. The CDR3 contains 16 residues. Trimming at V came to 2 bases and at J to 3 bases, leaving 6 bases not matched to a gene. In germline, CDR1 is LNHNV, CDR2 YYDKDF (reference sequence).